This paragraph reports one TCR beta chain. The data were taken from a study of cytomegalovirus exposure and HLA in healthy donors. The V gene lost 2 bases and the J gene lost 3 bases, with 15 bases spanning the gap. Germline values: CDR1 SGHDT, CDR2 YYEEEE. This CDR3 is built from 16 residues. The PCR had 60 Vbeta and 13 Jbeta primers. Repertoires were generated with immunoSEQ multiplex PCR, while TCRdb's copy carries only in-frame clones and drops some. The sample holds approximately 100,000 clones, more than 60% seen once. Sequencing was done on a sample of PBMCs. This sequence originates from a female donor in good health and CMV-seropositive. The chain employs TRBV5-6 and TRBJ1-5; D may be TRBD1 (5 bases). CDR3 protein: CASSFLRGGYNQPQHF. DNA for the CDR3: TGTGCCAGCAGCTTTTTGAGGGGAGGGTACAATCAGCCCCAGCATTTT.